The 30 T cell receptor beta chains presented below share a single source sample, sequenced in a study of graft-versus-host responses after intestinal transplantation. This table comes from immunoSEQ multiplex PCR, and its TCRdb copy is limited to in-frame clones, with some not included. Of about 93,000 clones listed, just under 95% are singletons. These receptors have no known antigen. The input for sequencing was unstimulated CD8+ T cells sorted from spleen or lymph node cells, taken before intestinal transplant. These receptor sequences come from a human donor who received an intestinal transplant.

The chain carries TRBV7-9 and TRBJ2-1; 9 bases agree with TRBD2. The CDR3 runs 16 residues. CDR1 SEHNR and CDR2 FQNEAQ come from the germline V gene (reference sequence). V dropped 0 bases and J dropped 4; count of bases not matched to a gene: 4. The CDR3 is CASSLASGSLYNEQFF. In nucleotides, the CDR3 is TGTGCCAGCAGCTTAGCTAGCGGGAGTTTGTACAATGAGCAGTTCTTC. Together with reference TRBV7-9 and TRBJ2-1, the CDR3 gives the full variable domain: DTGVSQNPRHKITKRGQNVTFRCDPISEHNRLYWYRQTLGQGPEFLTYFQNEAQLEKSRLLSDRFSAERPKGSFSTLEIQRTEQGDSAMYLCASSLASGSLYNEQFFGPGTRLTVL.

CDR3 sequence reads: CASSQDAFDSDYGYTF. The CDR3 region has the DNA TGCGCCAGCAGCCAAGACGCCTTCGACAGCGACTATGGCTACACCTTC. The chain recombines TRBV4-3 with TRBJ1-2; tentative D call: TRBD1 (5 bases). Per germline, CDR1 LGHNA and CDR2 YSLEER. The CDR3 consists of 16 residues. The V and J ends lost 0 bases and 3 bases respectively, with 14 bases between them.

The chain uses TRBV7-9 and TRBJ2-1; D is unresolved. Germline V CDR1 and CDR2: SEHNR, FQNEAQ (reference sequence). This CDR3 has 15 amino acids. V was pared by 1 base and J by 1 base, with 8 bases between. The CDR3 nucleotides are TGTGCCAGCAGCTTAGTTACAGAATCCTACAATGAGCAGTTCTTC. Amino acids: CASSLVTESYNEQFF.

The J gene is TRBJ1-3, the V gene TRBV19; possible D gene TRBD1, 6 bases. Germline CDR1 reads LNHDA; CDR2 reads SQIVND (reference sequence). This CDR3 is built from 16 residues. V lost 3 bases, J lost 0 bases, and 12 bases lay in between. The CDR3 spells CASSILTGYSGNTIYF. CDR3 coding DNA: TGTGCCAGTAGTATCCTGACAGGATACTCTGGAAACACCATATATTTT.

The chain couples TRBV28 to TRBJ1-3; 7 bases are a match to TRBD1. Germline assignment: CDR1 MDHEN and CDR2 SYDVKM. The CDR3 is 15 residues long. Trimming took 5 bases from V and 2 from J; bases not matched to a gene: 6. The CDR3 loop is CASSARDSPGNTIYF. The DNA for the CDR3 is TGTGCCAGCAGTGCCCGGGACAGTCCTGGAAACACCATATATTTT.

The CDR3 region has the DNA TGTGCCAGTAGACATATGGGACAGGCCCTCAATCAGCCCCAGCATTTT. Translated: CASRHMGQALNQPQHF. The J gene is TRBJ1-5, the V gene TRBV19; TRBD1 agrees at 8 bases. The length of the CDR3 is 16 residues. Unmatched junction bases numbered 10, after V lost 6 bases and J lost 3 bases. The germline V gene has CDR1 LNHDA and CDR2 SQIVND (reference sequence). The full variable domain, in which reference TRBV19 and TRBJ1-5 provide the parts outside the CDR3, is DGGITQSPKYLFRKEGQNVTLSCEQNLNHDAMYWYRQDPGQGLRLIYYSQIVNDFQKGDIAEGYSVSREKKESFPLTVTSAQKNPTAFYLCASRHMGQALNQPQHFGDGTRLSIL.

The genes are TRBV6-6 and TRBJ2-3; 7 bases fit TRBD2. The germline V gene encodes CDR1 MNHNY and CDR2 SVGAGI (reference sequence). J was trimmed by 1 base and V by 1 base; bases with no gene match: 2. The CDR3 consists of 15 residues. This CDR3 is CASSYFAGGTDTQYF. The CDR3 DNA is TGTGCCAGCAGTTACTTTGCGGGAGGCACAGATACGCAGTATTTT.

To note about this clone: A read error may produce the germline difference seen at one junction end. Other DNA sequences in this specimen translate into the identical CDR3. CDR3 amino acids: CASGAGTGYEQYF. The CDR3 DNA sequence: TGCGCCTCAGGAGCCGGGACAGGCTACGAGCAGTACTTC. The chain couples TRBV15 to TRBJ2-7, with TRBD1 matching 8 bases. Germline assignment: CDR1 LNHNV and CDR2 YYDKDF (reference sequence). The CDR3 extends over 13 amino acids.

This clone has just one count. The chain couples TRBV2 to TRBJ1-1; D gene uncertain. The CDR3 covers 15 residues. Germline CDR1 is SNHLY and CDR2 is FYNNEI. Trimming took 3 bases from V and 2 from J, leaving 13 bases between them. CDR3 in amino acids: CASSDFGELNTEAFF. DNA of the CDR3: TGTGCCAGCAGTGATTTTGGCGAACTAAACACTGAAGCTTTCTTT.

In this sample, this clone turned up once. V gene TRBV28 combines with J gene TRBJ1-5, with 9 nucleotides matching TRBD1. The CDR3 runs 14 residues. Germline V lookup: CDR1 MDHEN, CDR2 SYDVKM. The trim removed 5 bases at V and 5 bases at J, leaving 4 bases unmatched. The CDR3 region has the DNA TGTGCCAGCAGTGTAGGGACAGGGTATCAGCCCCAGCATTTT. This sequence encodes CASSVGTGYQPQHF.

CDR3 loop: CASSPTTYEQYF. The CDR3 nucleotides read TGTGCCAGCAGTCCGACTACCTACGAGCAGTACTTC. The chain links TRBV28 to TRBJ2-7, with D perhaps matching TRBD2 (5 bases). Trimming stripped 5 bases from V and 2 bases from J, with 7 bases between. Germline V gene lookup returns CDR1 MDHEN and CDR2 SYDVKM. The CDR3 runs to 12 residues.

This rearrangement joins TRBV27 to TRBJ1-1, with D tentatively TRBD1 (5 bases). Germline-derived CDR1 and CDR2 are MNHEY and SMNVEV (reference sequence). Trimming shortened V by 1 base and J by 4 bases, and 13 bases separated the two germline ends. There are 15 residues in the CDR3. The CDR3: CASSLYRGMGTEAFF. DNA for the CDR3: TGTGCCAGCAGTTTATACCGGGGGATGGGCACTGAAGCTTTCTTT.

This clone was counted a single time. The V call is TRBV19, the J call TRBJ1-1, with 8 bases matching TRBD1. V trimming: 11 bases; J trimming: 6 bases; junction bases outside the gene matches: 11. The CDR3 spans 13 residues. Germline V gene data show CDR1 as LNHDA and CDR2 as SQIVND (reference sequence). The CDR3 sequence is CAVGTGGIPEAFF. The CDR3, as DNA: TGTGCCGTGGGAACAGGGGGGATACCTGAAGCTTTCTTT.

V is TRBV25-1 and J is TRBJ1-2, with D possibly matching TRBD1 (5 bases). The CDR3 contains 11 residues. Per the germline V gene, CDR1 is MGHDK and CDR2 is SYGVNS. Trimming removed 6 bases from V and 6 bases from J, with 8 bases in between. CDR3 sequence reads: CASRTEDGYTF. In DNA form, the CDR3 reads TGTGCCAGCAGGACAGAGGATGGCTACACCTTC.

In this sample, this clone turned up once. The chain has TRBV15 and TRBJ1-2; the D is unclear. The CDR3 has 15 residues. V shed 0 bases and J shed 4 bases, with 12 bases lying between them. Germline CDR1 reads LNHNV; CDR2 reads YYDKDF (reference sequence). The CDR3 nucleotides are TGTGCCACCAGCAGAGACGACTGGCAAGTCTATGGCTACACCTTC. It yields the protein CATSRDDWQVYGYTF.

The rearrangement uses TRBV6-1 and TRBJ2-2, with D possibly being TRBD1 (5 bases). Trimming pared 6 bases from V and 5 bases from J, leaving 13 bases between. Germline CDR1 MNHNS, CDR2 SASEGT. The CDR3 is made up of 14 amino acids. The CDR3 DNA reads as TGTGCCAGCAGCAACCTACAGGAAACCGGGGAGCTGTTTTTT. Protein product: CASSNLQETGELFF.

This chain uses TRBV5-4 with TRBJ2-3, with D possibly being TRBD2 (5 bases). This CDR3 is 15 amino acids long. The germline CDR1 and CDR2 sequences are SGHNT and YYREEE (reference sequence). Trimming left V 2 bases short and J 4 bases short, with 14 bases between. The CDR3 loop is CASSFEGLGADTQYF. CDR3 sequence (DNA): TGTGCCAGCAGCTTTGAAGGCCTCGGGGCAGATACGCAGTATTTT.

This clone appeared a single time. The J gene is TRBJ2-4, the V gene TRBV5-4; D might be TRBD1 (5 bases). V was cut by 3 bases and J by 0 bases, with 16 bases left in between. CDR1 SGHNT and CDR2 YYREEE come from the germline V gene (reference sequence). The CDR3 runs to 17 residues. The DNA for the CDR3 is TGTGCCAGCAGCTCGACCGACTTGACAGTAGCCAAAAACATTCAGTACTTC. Translating it yields CASSSTDLTVAKNIQYF.

V and J are TRBV7-3 and TRBJ2-1; 12 positions match TRBD2. This CDR3 has 16 amino acids. Per germline, CDR1 SGHTA and CDR2 FQGTGA. Losses at the gene ends were 5 bases for V and 6 bases for J; bases not matched to a gene: 8. CDR3 sequence reads: CASSPLAGGVPNEQFF. As DNA, the CDR3 is TGTGCCAGCAGCCCACTAGCGGGGGGCGTCCCCAATGAGCAGTTCTTC. Together with reference TRBV7-3 and TRBJ2-1, the CDR3 gives the full variable domain: GAGVSQTPSNKVTEKGKYVELRCDPISGHTALYWYRQSLGQGPEFLIYFQGTGAADDSGLPNDRFFAVRPEGSVSTLKIQRTERGDSAVYLCASSPLAGGVPNEQFFGPGTRLTVL.

This chain joins TRBV7-8 and TRBJ2-2; 11 nucleotides line up with TRBD2. Germline lookup yields CDR1 SGHVS and CDR2 FQNEAQ. J gave up 2 bases and V 5 bases, and 7 bases lay outside the gene matches. This CDR3 region has 17 residues. The CDR3 loop is CASSPATSGGNTGELFF. The CDR3 bases are TGTGCCAGCAGCCCAGCTACTAGCGGGGGTAACACCGGGGAGCTGTTTTTT.

The chain uses TRBV27 and TRBJ1-5, with D maybe TRBD1 (5 bases). The CDR3 has 14 residues. The germline V and J ends were trimmed by 3 bases and 4 bases, with 10 bases remaining between them. CDR1 and CDR2 (germline): MNHEY, SMNVEV (reference sequence). CDR3 DNA sequence: TGTGCCAGCAGTTTGCGGGGCAGAAATCAGCCCCAGCATTTT. Residues: CASSLRGRNQPQHF.

V gene TRBV14 combines with J gene TRBJ2-5; 8 positions match TRBD1. This CDR3 is built from 17 residues. Germline assignment: CDR1 SGHDN and CDR2 FVKESK. Losses at the gene ends were 0 bases for V and 4 bases for J; bases not matched to a gene: 10. CDR3 bases: TGTGCCAGCAGCCAAGATTTTAGCACAGGGGGGAGAGAGACCCAGTACTTC. Translation: CASSQDFSTGGRETQYF.

Within the sample, this clone is medium-sized. The chain combines TRBV4-1 with TRBJ1-1; D not resolved. This CDR3 has 18 residues. With 2 bases removed from V and 0 bases from J, the gap between germline ends came to 19 bases. CDR1 and CDR2 (germline): MGHRA, YSYEKL. CDR3 bases: TGCGCCAGCAGCCAACCTCGGGGAGCAGCACCGATGAACACTGAAGCTTTCTTT. Protein product: CASSQPRGAAPMNTEAFF.

Turning to this clone: The junction differs from germline at one of its ends, possibly a read error. This chain joins TRBV19 and TRBJ1-1; possibly TRBD1 for D (5 bases). The germline CDR1 and CDR2 sequences are LNHDA and SQIVND (reference sequence). There are 13 residues in the CDR3. The CDR3 coding sequence is TGTGCCAGTAGTATTGGGGGGAACGCTGAAGCTTTCTTT. This gives the protein CASSIGGNAEAFF.

This clone was recorded a few times. The junction departs from the called germline gene at one end, perhaps through a read error. V and J are TRBV2 and TRBJ1-6; 8 bases map to TRBD1. Germline V gives CDR1 SNHLY, CDR2 FYNNEI. This CDR3 region has 14 residues. As DNA, the CDR3 is TGTGCCAGCAGCGAAGGACAGGGCCGTTCACCCCTCCACTTT. It encodes CASSEGQGRSPLHF.

This chain connects TRBV7-6 to TRBJ2-1, with 7 bases fitting TRBD2. With V trimmed by 2 bases and J by 5 bases, 15 bases remained unmatched. Looked up from germline, CDR1 is SGHVS and CDR2 is FNYEAQ. CDR3 length: 18 residues. CDR3 in amino acids: CASSLYPPPGRAHNEQFF. The CDR3 bases are TGTGCCAGCAGCTTATACCCCCCACCGGGGAGGGCCCACAATGAGCAGTTCTTC.

J is TRBJ2-3 and V is TRBV28; D unclear. Germline CDR1 MDHEN, CDR2 SYDVKM. This CDR3 contains 18 residues. V lost 5 bases, J lost 2 bases, and 23 bases lay in between. CDR3 residues: CASSTQRYTIATTDTQYF. The DNA of the CDR3 is TGTGCCAGCAGTACCCAACGTTACACGATAGCTACCACAGATACGCAGTATTTT.

This chain connects TRBV7-9 to TRBJ2-3; D ambiguous. The CDR3 spans 16 residues. V was pared by 1 base and J by 2 bases, with 13 bases between. Germline CDR1 and CDR2: SEHNR and FQNEAQ (reference sequence). For the CDR3, the DNA is TGTGCCAGCAGCTTAGGGCTAGTTGAGGCCACAGATACGCAGTATTTT. This sequence encodes CASSLGLVEATDTQYF.

This sequence joins TRBV10-3 and TRBJ1-1; 7 bases are shared with TRBD1. The V and J ends lost 10 bases and 0 bases, in that order; junction bases with no gene match: 5. Germline values: CDR1 ENHRY, CDR2 SYGVKD. The CDR3 runs 13 residues. The CDR3: CATRTGMNTEAFF. DNA of the CDR3: TGTGCCACCCGGACAGGAATGAACACTGAAGCTTTCTTT.

The chain couples TRBV5-8 to TRBJ1-1; tentatively, D is TRBD1 (5 bases). V lost 4 bases and J lost 2, with 9 bases in between. CDR3 size: 13 residues. Germline lookup yields CDR1 SGHTS and CDR2 YDEGEE. CDR3 region: CASSLRVNTEAFF. In nucleotides, the CDR3 is TGTGCCAGCAGCCTCAGGGTTAACACTGAAGCTTTCTTT.